The 8 T cell receptor beta chains presented below share a single source sample, sequenced in a study of T cells after yellow fever vaccination. Using its own MiXCR run on the 5' RACE reads, TCRdb lists one record per CDR3 protein. The repertoire includes approximately 330,000 distinct CDR3 sequences, around 13% of them detected once, and 3.2% sits in the top ten. This material consisted of CD4+ T cells sorted from PBMCs, taken 15 days after the yellow fever booster vaccination. These TCRs come from a man aged 18-30 years who received the YFV17D yellow fever vaccine.

The CDR3 sequence is CASIPDRRSGYTF. The CDR3 region has the DNA TGTGCCAGCATCCCGGACAGGAGGAGTGGCTACACCTTC. This chain links TRBV6-5 with TRBJ1-2; 7 bases fit TRBD1. CDR1 and CDR2 from the germline V gene are MNHEY and SVGAGI. With V trimmed by 7 bases and J by 7 bases, 9 bases remained unmatched. CDR3 length: 13 amino acids.

This clonotype has only a few counts. The V and J genes are TRBV4-2 and TRBJ2-4; 8 bases agree with TRBD2. CDR1 is LGHNA and CDR2 is YNFKEQ in the germline V gene. Trimming took 5 bases from V and 0 from J; bases not matched to a gene: 12. This CDR3 has 18 amino acids. For the CDR3, the DNA is TGTGCCAGCAGCTTTCGGCGGGACGGGAGGGAAGCCAAAAACATTCAGTACTTC. Amino acids: CASSFRRDGREAKNIQYF.

The V and J genes are TRBV6-4 and TRBJ2-3; D not certain. The CDR3 is 11 residues long. V lost 5 bases, J lost 5 bases, and 5 bases lay in between. The germline CDR1 and CDR2 sequences are MRHNA and SNTAGT. CDR3 DNA: TGTGCCAGCAGTCATGAAGATACGCAGTATTTT. This codes for CASSHEDTQYF.

This clonotype was detected only a few times. This chain links TRBV5-1 with TRBJ2-5; the D is unclear. The CDR3 totals 13 residues. V lost 4 bases, J lost 1 base, and 8 bases lay in between. CDR1 and CDR2 (germline): SGHRS, YFSETQ. CDR3 in DNA: TGCGCCAGCAGCCCCCACCTCCAAGAGACCCAGTACTTC. Translating it yields CASSPHLQETQYF.

This clonotype was recorded at least ten times. One junction end disagrees with the germline gene, perhaps due to a read error. The CDR3 DNA follows: TGTGCTAGCAGCTTATTAAACACCGGGGAGCTGTTTTTT. Translation: CASSLLNTGELFF. J is TRBJ2-2 and V is TRBV7-7; D ambiguous. CDR3 length: 13 residues. Germline CDR1 reads SSHAT; CDR2 reads FNYEAQ (reference sequence).

This clonotype turned up a few times. The V and J genes are TRBV5-1 and TRBJ2-3; TRBD1 matches 8 bases. Germline-derived CDR1 and CDR2 are SGHRS and YFSETQ. This CDR3 spans 15 amino acids. The J segment lost 2 bases and the V segment lost 4 bases, leaving 6 bases of the junction unmatched. The CDR3 coding sequence is TGCGCCAGCAGCCCACAGGGGGGTTCCACAGATACGCAGTATTTT. Its translation is CASSPQGGSTDTQYF.

The chain employs TRBV2 and TRBJ1-5, with D uncertain. CDR1 and CDR2 (germline): SNHLY, FYNNEI. The CDR3 is made up of 12 amino acids. V was clipped by 7 bases and J by 6 bases, with 10 bases between them. CDR3 DNA sequence: TGTGCCAGCATGAGGACGGGTCAGCCCCAGCATTTT. Its translation: CASMRTGQPQHF.

The table lists this clonotype with a few counts. The chain carries TRBV6-1 and TRBJ1-2; 8 bases map to TRBD1. With 6 bases clipped from V and 3 bases from J, the junction kept 9 bases outside the gene matches. There are 15 residues in the CDR3. Germline CDR1 reads MNHNS; CDR2 reads SASEGT. This CDR3 reads CASRGPGQDYYGYTF. CDR3 DNA: TGTGCCAGCAGAGGACCGGGACAGGATTACTATGGCTACACCTTC.